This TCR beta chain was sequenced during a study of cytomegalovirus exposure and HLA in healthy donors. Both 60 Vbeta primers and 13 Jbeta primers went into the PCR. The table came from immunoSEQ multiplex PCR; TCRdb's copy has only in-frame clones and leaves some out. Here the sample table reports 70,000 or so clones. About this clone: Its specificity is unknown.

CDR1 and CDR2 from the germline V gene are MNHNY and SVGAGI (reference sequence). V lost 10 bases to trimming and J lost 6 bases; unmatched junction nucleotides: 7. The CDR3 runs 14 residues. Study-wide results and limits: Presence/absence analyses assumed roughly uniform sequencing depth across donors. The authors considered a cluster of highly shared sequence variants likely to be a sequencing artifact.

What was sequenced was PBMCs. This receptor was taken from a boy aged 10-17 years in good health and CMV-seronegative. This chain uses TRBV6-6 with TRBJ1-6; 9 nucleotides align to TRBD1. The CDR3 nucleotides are TGTGCCACCCGGCGGGACAGGGCTAATTCACCCCTCCACTTT. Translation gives CATRRDRANSPLHF.